This T cell receptor beta chain was sequenced during a study of blood T cell repertoires in COVID-19. At the level of the study: Material from acute and convalescent COVID-19 was sourced from the United States, Italy and Spain.

The recovered donors of Cohort 3 showed two negative PCRs, clearance, or symptom resolution. Generated by immunoSEQ multiplex PCR, the TCRdb table keeps only in-frame clones and is missing some. The profile shows fewer than 350,000 clones, around 88% of them singletons. Germline V gene lookup returns CDR1 LNHDA and CDR2 SQIVND (reference sequence). V lost 7 bases to trimming and J lost 7 bases, with 19 bases between them. The CDR3 loop spans 14 amino acids. Sequences were obtained from PBMCs or T cells enriched from blood (not recorded which). The TCR comes from a woman aged 40 to 55 who had recovered from COVID-19. The chain uses TRBV19 and TRBJ1-2; TRBD1 might be the D (5 bases). The CDR3 coding sequence is TGTGCCAGTAACACCAACCAGGGTTTCTCTGGCTACACCTTC. It encodes CASNTNQGFSGYTF.